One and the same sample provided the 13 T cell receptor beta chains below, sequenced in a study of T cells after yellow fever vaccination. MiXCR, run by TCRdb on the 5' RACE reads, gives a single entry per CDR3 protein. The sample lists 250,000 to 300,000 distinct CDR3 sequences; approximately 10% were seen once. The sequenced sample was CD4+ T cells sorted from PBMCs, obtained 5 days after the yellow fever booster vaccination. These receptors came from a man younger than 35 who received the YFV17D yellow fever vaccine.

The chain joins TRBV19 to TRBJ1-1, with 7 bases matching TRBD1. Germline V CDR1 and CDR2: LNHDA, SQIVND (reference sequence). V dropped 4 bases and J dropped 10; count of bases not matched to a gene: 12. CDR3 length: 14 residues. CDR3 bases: TGTGCCAGTAGTACCGGACAGGACTCCCTGAGAGCTTTCTTT. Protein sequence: CASSTGQDSLRAFF. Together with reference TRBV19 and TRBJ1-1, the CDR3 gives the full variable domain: DGGITQSPKYLFRKEGQNVTLSCEQNLNHDAMYWYRQDPGQGLRLIYYSQIVNDFQKGDIAEGYSVSREKKESFPLTVTSAQKNPTAFYLCASSTGQDSLRAFFGQGTRLTVV.

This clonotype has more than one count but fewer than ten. The CDR3 bases are TGTGCCAGCAGCCTGGGCGGGACCTCCTATAATTCACCCCTCCACTTT. This gives the protein CASSLGGTSYNSPLHF. The chain uses TRBV4-2 and TRBJ1-6, with D perhaps matching TRBD1 (5 bases). Germline-derived CDR1 and CDR2 are LGHNA and YNFKEQ. The CDR3 loop spans 16 amino acids. V was shortened by 4 bases and J by 0 bases, with 10 bases between the two germline ends.

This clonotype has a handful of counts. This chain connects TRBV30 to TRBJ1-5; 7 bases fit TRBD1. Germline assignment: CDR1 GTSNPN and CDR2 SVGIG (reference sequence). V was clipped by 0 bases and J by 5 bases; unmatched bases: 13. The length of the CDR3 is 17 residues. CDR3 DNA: TGTGCCTGGAGTGTGGACCGGGACAGCCTTTTTTATCAGCCCCAGCATTTT. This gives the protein CAWSVDRDSLFYQPQHF.

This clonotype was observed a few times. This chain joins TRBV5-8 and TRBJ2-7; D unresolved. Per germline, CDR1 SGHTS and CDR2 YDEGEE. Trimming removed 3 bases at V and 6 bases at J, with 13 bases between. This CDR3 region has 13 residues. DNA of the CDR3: TGTGCCAGCAGCTCCGCCCCGGCGGCCGAGCAGTACGTC. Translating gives CASSSAPAAEQYV.

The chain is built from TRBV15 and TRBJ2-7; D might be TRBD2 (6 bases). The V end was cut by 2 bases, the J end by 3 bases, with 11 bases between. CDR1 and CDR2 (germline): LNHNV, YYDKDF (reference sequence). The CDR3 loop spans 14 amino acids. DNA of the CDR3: TGTGCCACCAGCAGATTGGGCGGGAACTACGAGCAGTACTTC. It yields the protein CATSRLGGNYEQYF.

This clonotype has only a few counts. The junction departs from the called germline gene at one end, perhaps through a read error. Written as DNA, the CDR3 is TGTGCCAGCAACGTAGTGGGGGGGAACACTGAAGCTTTCTTT. Translating it yields CASNVVGGNTEAFF. V and J are TRBV9 and TRBJ1-1; a possible D gene is TRBD1 (5 bases). Germline CDR1 is SGDLS and CDR2 is YYNGEE. The CDR3 is 14 residues long.

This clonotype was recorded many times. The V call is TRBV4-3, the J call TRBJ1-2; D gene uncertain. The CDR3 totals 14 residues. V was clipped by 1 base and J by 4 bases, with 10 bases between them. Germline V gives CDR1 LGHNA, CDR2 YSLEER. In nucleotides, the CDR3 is TGCGCCAGCAGCCAAGGGGATCAGGTCTATGGCTACACCTTC. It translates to CASSQGDQVYGYTF.

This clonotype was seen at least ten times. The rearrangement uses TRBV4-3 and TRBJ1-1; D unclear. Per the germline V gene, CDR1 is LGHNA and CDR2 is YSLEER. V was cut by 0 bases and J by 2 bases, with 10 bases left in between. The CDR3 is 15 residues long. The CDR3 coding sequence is TGCGCCAGCAGCCAAGAGGGATTGGTCAACACTGAAGCTTTCTTT. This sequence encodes CASSQEGLVNTEAFF.

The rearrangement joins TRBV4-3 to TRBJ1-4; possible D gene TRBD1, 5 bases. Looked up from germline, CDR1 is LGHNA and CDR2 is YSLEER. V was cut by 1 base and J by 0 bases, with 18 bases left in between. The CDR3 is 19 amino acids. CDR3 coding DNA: TGCGCCAGCAGCCAAGGCCATGAAGGGGCCTTTGCAACTAATGAAAAACTGTTTTTT. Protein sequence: CASSQGHEGAFATNEKLFF.

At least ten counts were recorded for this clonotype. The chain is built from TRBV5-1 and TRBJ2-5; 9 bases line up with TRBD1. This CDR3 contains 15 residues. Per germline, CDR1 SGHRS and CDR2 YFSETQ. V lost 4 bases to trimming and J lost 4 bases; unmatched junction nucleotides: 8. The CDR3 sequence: CASSISTGGLETQYF. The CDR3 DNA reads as TGCGCCAGCAGCATCTCGACAGGGGGGCTAGAGACCCAGTACTTC.

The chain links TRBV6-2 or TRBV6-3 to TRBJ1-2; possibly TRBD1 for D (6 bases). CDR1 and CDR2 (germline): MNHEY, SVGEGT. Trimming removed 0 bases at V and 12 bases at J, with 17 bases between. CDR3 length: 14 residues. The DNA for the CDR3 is TGTGCCAGCAGTTACTCGGCCTACAGGGAGTACGACACCTTC. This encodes CASSYSAYREYDTF.

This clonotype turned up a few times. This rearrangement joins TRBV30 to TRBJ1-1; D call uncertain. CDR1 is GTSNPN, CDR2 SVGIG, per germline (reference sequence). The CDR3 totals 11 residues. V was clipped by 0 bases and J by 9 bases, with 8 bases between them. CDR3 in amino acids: CAWSVPTQAFF. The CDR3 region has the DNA TGTGCCTGGAGTGTACCTACACAAGCTTTCTTT.

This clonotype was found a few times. CDR3 in DNA: TGTGCCAGCAGTTACTCGGCGCAGGGGAACATTCAGTACTTC. It codes for CASSYSAQGNIQYF. The chain couples TRBV6-6 to TRBJ2-4; possible D gene TRBD1, 6 bases. V shed 0 bases and J shed 7 bases, with 10 bases lying between them. CDR1 MNHNY and CDR2 SVGAGI come from the germline V gene (reference sequence). The CDR3 loop spans 14 amino acids.